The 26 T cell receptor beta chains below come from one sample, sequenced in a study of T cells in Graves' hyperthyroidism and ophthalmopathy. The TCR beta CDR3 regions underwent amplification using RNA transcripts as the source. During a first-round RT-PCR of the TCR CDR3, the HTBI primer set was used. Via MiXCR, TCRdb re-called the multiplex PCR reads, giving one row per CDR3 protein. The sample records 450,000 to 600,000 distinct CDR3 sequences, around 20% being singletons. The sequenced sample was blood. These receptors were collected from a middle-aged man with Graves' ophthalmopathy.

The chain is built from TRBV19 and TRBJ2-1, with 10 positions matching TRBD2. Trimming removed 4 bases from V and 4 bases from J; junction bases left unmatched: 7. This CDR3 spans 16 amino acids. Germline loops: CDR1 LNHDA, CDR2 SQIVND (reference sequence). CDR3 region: CASSSYGTSAYNEQFF. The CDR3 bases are TGTGCCAGTAGTAGTTATGGGACTAGCGCTTACAATGAGCAGTTCTTC.

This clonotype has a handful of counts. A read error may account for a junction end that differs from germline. The CDR3 DNA reads as TGTGCCAGCAGCCAGAGTAGCGAAGATACGCAGTATTTT. It is translated as CASSQSSEDTQYF. The chain recombines TRBV4-1 with TRBJ2-3; the D gene is possibly TRBD2 (5 bases). The CDR3 totals 13 residues. Germline values: CDR1 MGHRA, CDR2 YSYEKL.

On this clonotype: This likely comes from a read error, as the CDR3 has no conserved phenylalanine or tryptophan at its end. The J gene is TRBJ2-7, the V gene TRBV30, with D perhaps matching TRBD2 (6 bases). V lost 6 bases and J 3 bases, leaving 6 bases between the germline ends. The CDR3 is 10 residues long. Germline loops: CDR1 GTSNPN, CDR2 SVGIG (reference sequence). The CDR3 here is CACGGYEQYS. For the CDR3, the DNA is TGTGCCTGCGGGGGCTACGAGCAGTACTCC.

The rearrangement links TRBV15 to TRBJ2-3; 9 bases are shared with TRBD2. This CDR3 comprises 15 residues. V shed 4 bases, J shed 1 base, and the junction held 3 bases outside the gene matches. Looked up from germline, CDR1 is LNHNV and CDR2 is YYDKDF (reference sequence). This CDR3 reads CATSTRTSGTDTQYF. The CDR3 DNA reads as TGTGCCACCAGCACCCGGACTAGCGGCACAGATACGCAGTATTTT.

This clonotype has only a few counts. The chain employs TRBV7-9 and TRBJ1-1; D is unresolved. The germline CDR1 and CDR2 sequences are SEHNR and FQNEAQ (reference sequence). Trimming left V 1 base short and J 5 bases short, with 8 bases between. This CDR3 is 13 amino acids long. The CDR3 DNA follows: TGTGCCAGCAGCTTAGTGTCCGGGACTGAAGCTTTCTTT. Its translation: CASSLVSGTEAFF.

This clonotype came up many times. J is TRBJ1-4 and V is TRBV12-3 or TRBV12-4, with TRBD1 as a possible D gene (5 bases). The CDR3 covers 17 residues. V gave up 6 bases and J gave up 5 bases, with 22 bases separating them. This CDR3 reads CASSFRAGTYYNEKLFF. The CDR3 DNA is TGTGCCAGCAGCTTCCGAGCCGGGACTTACTACAATGAAAAACTGTTTTTT.

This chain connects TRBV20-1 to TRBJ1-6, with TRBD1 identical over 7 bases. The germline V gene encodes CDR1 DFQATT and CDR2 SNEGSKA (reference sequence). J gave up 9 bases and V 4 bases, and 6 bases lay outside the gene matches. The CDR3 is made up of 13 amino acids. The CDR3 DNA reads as TGCAGTGCTAACTCCGGGACAGCTTCACCCCTCCACTTT. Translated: CSANSGTASPLHF.

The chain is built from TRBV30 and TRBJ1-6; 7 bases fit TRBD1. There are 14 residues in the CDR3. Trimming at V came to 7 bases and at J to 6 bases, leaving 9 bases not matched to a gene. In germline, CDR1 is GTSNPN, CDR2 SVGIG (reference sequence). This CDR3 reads CAFKGATSNSPLHF. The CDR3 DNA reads TGTGCCTTCAAGGGGGCTACTAGTAATTCACCCCTCCACTTT.

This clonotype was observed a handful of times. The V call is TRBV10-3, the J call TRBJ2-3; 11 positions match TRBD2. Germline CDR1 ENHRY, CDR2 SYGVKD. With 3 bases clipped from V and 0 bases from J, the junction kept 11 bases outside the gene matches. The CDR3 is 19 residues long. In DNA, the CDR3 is TGTGCCATCAGTGACATGGTGGCTAGCGGGGGGACGAGCACAGATACGCAGTATTTT. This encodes CAISDMVASGGTSTDTQYF.

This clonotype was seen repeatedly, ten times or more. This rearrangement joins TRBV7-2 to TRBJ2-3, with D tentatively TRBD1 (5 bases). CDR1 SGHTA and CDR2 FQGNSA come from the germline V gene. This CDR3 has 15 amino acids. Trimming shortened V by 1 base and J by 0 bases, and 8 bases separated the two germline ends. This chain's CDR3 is CASSLGQHSTDTQYF. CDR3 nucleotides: TGTGCCAGCAGCTTAGGACAGCATAGCACAGATACGCAGTATTTT. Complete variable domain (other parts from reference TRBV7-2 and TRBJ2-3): GAGVSQSPSNKVTEKGKDVELRCDPISGHTALYWYRQSLGQGLEFLIYFQGNSAPDKSGLPSDRFSAERTGGSVSTLTIQRTQQEDSAVYLCASSLGQHSTDTQYFGPGTRLTVL.

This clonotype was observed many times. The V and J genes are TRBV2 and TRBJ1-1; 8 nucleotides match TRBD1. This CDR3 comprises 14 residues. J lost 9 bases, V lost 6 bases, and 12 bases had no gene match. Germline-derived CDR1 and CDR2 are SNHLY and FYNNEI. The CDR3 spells CASRGDHRTGKAFF. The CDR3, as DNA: TGTGCCAGCAGGGGTGACCATCGGACAGGGAAAGCTTTCTTT.

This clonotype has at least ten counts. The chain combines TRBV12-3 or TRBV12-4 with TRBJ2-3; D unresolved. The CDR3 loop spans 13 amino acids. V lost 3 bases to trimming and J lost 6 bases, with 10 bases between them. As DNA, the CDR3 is TGTGCCAGCAGTTTCTTCTACTGGGATACGCAGTATTTT. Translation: CASSFFYWDTQYF.

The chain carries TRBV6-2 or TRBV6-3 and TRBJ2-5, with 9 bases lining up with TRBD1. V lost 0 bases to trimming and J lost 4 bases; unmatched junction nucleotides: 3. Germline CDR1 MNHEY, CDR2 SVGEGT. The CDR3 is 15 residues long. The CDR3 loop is CASSYSETGGETQYF. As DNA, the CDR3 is TGTGCCAGCAGTTACTCAGAGACAGGGGGAGAGACCCAGTACTTC.

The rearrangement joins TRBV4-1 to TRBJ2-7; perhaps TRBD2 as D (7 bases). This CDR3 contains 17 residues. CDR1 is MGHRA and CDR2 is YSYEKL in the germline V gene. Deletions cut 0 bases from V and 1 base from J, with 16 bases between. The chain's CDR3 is CASSQDGAGAQSYEQYF. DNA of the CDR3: TGCGCCAGCAGCCAAGATGGGGCGGGGGCTCAATCCTACGAGCAGTACTTC.

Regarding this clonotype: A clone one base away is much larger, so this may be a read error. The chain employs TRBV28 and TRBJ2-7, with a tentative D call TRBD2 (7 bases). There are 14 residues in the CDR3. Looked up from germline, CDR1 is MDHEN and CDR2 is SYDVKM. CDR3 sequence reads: CASGLGGARGEQYF. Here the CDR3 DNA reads TGTGCCAGCGGTTTAGGGGGGGCCCGGGGCGAGCAGTACTTC.

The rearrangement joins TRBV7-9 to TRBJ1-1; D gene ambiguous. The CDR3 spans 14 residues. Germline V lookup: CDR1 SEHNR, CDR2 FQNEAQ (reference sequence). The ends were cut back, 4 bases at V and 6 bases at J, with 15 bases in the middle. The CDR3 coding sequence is TGTGCCAGCAGCTCGAGTGGCTGGTGGGCTGAAGCTTTCTTT. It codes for CASSSSGWWAEAFF. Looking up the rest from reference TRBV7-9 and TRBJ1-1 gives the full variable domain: DTGVSQNPRHKITKRGQNVTFRCDPISEHNRLYWYRQTLGQGPEFLTYFQNEAQLEKSRLLSDRFSAERPKGSFSTLEIQRTEQGDSAMYLCASSSSGWWAEAFFGQGTRLTVV.

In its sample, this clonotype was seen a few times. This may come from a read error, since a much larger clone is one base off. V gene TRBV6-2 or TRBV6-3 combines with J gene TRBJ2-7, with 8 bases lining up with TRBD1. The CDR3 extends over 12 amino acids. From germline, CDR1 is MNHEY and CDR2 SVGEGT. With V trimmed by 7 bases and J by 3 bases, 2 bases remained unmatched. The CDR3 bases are TGTGCCAGCAAGGACAGGGACTACGAGCAGTACTTC. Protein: CASKDRDYEQYF.

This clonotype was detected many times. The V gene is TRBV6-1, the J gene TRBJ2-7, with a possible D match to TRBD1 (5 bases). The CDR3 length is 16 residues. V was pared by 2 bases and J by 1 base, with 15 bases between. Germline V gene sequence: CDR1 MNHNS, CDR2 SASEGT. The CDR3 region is CASSELVDRASYEQYF. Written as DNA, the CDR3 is TGTGCCAGCAGTGAACTCGTAGACAGAGCGTCCTACGAGCAGTACTTC.

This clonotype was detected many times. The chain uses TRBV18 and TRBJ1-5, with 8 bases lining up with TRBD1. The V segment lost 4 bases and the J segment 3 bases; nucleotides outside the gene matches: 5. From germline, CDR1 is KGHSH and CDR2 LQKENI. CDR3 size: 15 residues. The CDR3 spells CASSQDRANNQPQHF. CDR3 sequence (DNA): TGTGCCAGCTCACAGGACAGGGCGAACAATCAGCCCCAGCATTTT.

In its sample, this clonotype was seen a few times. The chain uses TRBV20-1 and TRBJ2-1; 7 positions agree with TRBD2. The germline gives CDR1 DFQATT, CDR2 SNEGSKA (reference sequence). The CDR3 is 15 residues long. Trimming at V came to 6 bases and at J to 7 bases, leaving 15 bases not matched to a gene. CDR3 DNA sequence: TGCAGTGCCCTCAGCCCGTCTAGCGGAAGTAATGAGCAGTTCTTC. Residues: CSALSPSSGSNEQFF.

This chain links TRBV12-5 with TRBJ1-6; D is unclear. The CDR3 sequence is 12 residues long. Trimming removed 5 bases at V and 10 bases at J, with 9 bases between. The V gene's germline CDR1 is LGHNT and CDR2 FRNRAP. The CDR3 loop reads CASGPGDSPLHF. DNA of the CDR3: TGTGCTAGTGGTCCGGGAGACTCACCCCTCCACTTT.

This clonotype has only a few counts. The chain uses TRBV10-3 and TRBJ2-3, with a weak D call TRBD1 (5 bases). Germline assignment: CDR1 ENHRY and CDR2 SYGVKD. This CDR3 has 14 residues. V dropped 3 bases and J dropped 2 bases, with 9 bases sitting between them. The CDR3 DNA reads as TGTGCCATCAGTGATAAGGACATCACAGATACGCAGTATTTT. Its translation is CAISDKDITDTQYF.

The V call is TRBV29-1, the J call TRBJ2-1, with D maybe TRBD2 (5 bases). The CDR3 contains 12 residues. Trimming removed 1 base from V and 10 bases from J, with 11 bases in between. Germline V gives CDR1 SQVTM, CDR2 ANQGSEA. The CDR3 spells CSVEGRGAEQFF. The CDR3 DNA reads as TGCAGCGTTGAAGGCCGGGGAGCGGAGCAGTTCTTC.

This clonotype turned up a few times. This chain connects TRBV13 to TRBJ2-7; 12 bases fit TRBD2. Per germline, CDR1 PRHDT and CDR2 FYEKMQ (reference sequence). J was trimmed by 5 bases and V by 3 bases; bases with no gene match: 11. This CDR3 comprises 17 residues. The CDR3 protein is CASSFQSGLAGTHEQYF. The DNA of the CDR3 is TGTGCCAGCAGCTTCCAGTCCGGACTAGCGGGAACCCACGAGCAGTACTTC.

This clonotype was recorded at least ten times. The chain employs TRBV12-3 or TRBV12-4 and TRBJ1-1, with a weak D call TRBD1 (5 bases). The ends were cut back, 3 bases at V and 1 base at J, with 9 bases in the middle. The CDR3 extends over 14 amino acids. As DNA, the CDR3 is TGTGCCAGCAGTTTGTGGGGGTCGAACACTGAAGCTTTCTTT. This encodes CASSLWGSNTEAFF.

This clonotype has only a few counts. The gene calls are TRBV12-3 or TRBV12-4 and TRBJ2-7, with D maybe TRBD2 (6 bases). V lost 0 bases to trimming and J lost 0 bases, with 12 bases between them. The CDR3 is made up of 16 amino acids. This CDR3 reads CASSLASGPRSYEQYF. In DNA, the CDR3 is TGTGCCAGCAGTTTAGCTAGCGGACCGCGCTCCTACGAGCAGTACTTC.